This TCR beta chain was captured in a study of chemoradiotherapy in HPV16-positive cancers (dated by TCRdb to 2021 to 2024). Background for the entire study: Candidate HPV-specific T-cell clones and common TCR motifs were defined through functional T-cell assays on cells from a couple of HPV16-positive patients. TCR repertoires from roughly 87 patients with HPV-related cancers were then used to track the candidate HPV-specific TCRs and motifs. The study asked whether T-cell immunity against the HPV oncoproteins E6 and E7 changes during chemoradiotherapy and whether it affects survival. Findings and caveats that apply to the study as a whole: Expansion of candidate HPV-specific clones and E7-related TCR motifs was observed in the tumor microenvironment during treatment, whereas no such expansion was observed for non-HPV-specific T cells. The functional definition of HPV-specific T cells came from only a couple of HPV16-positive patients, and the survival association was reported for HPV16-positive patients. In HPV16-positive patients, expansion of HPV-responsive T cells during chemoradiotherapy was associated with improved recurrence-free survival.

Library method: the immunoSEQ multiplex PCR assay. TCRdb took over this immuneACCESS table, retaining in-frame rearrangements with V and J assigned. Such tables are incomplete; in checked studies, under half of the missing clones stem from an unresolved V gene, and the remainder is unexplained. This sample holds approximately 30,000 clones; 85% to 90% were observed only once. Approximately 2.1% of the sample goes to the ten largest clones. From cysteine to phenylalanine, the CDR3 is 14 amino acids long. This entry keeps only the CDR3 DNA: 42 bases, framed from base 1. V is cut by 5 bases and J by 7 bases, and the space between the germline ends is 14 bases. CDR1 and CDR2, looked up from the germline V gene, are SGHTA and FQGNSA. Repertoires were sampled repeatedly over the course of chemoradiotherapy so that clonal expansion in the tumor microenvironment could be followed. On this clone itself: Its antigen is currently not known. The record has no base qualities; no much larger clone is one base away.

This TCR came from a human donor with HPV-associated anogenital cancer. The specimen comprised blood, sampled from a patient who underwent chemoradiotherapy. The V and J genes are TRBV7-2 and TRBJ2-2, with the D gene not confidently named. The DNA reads TGTGCCAGCAGCCTCAACAAGCTCGACGGGGAGCTGTTTTTT. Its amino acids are CASSLNKLDGELFF.